Included here is one TCR beta chain sequence, with context. Its antigen is unidentified. Allogeneic regulatory or mature dendritic cells were co-cultured for approximately 5 days with CFSE-labeled sorted T cells at 1:10. The source of the sample is a study of regulatory dendritic cells for organ transplantation. Study-level information: Regulatory dendritic cells were monocyte-derived, receiving vitamin D3 on days 0 and 4 and IL-10 on day 4. Dendritic cell cultures received LPS on day 6.

Study findings and constraints: Mature dendritic cells appeared to drive more memory CD8+ clonal expansion than regulatory ones. Naive T cells showed high diversity, memory cells less, memory CD8+ least.

The assay was immunoSEQ multiplex PCR, and TCRdb's table has in-frame clones only and misses some. The sample has around 20,000 clones; 70% to 90% are singletons. CDR3 length: 13 amino acids. V was pared by 3 bases and J by 1 base, with 4 bases between. Germline-derived CDR1 and CDR2 are SGDLS and YYNGEE. Sequencing was carried out using naive CD4+ T cells from blood cultured with regulatory dendritic cells. The subset: CD45RA+ naive T cells. The origin of this receptor is a human donor in good health. V and J are TRBV9 and TRBJ2-2; D gene unclear. The CDR3 spells CASSAKNTGELFF. CDR3 nucleotide sequence: TGTGCCAGCAGCGCCAAGAACACCGGGGAGCTGTTTTTT.